This T cell receptor (beta chain) emerged from a study of cytomegalovirus exposure and HLA in healthy donors. It was with 60 Vbeta and 13 Jbeta primers that the PCR ran. Some clones are missing from TCRdb's copy, which holds only in-frame ones; the method was immunoSEQ multiplex PCR. The table lists under 170,000 clones, roughly 83% of them singletons. At the time of sampling, donors were nominally healthy, though unrecorded immune exposures were likely. Points on this clone: Its antigen is undetermined.

Overall study findings and caveats: Researchers reportedly found TCR beta sequences accurately predicted most subjects' HLA-A and HLA-B alleles.

The sequencing input was PBMCs. The receptor's source is a human donor in good health.

The CDR3 coding sequence is TGCGCCAGCAGCTTGGGACTAGCTACCTTCTACAATGAGCAGTTCTTC. Encoded protein: CASSLGLATFYNEQFF. V usage is TRBV5-1 and J usage is TRBJ2-1; 7 bases map to TRBD2. The CDR3 consists of 16 residues. Per the germline V gene, CDR1 is SGHRS and CDR2 is YFSETQ. V shed 0 bases, J shed 3 bases, and the junction held 6 bases outside the gene matches.